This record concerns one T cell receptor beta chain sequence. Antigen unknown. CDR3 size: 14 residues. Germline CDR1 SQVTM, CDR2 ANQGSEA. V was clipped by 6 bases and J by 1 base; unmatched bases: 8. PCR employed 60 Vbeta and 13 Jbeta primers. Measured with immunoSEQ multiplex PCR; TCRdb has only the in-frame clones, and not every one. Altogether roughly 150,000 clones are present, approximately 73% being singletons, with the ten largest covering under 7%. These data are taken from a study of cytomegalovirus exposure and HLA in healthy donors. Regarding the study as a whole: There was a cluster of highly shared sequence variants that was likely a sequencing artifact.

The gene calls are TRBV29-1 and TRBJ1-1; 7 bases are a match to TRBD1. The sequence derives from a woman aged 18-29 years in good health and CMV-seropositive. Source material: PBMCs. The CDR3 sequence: CSVIRTGWNTEAFF. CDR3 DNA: TGCAGCGTCATTAGGACAGGCTGGAACACTGAAGCTTTCTTT.